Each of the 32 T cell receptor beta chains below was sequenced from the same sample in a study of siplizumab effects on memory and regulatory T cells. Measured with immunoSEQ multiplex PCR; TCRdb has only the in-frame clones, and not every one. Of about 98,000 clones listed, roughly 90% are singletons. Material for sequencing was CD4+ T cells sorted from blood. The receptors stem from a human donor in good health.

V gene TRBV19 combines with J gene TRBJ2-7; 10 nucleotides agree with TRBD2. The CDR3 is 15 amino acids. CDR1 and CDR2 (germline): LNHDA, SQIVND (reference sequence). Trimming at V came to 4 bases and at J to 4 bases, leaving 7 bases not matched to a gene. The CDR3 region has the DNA TGTGCCAGTAGTACAGGACTAGCGGCGTATTACGAGCAGTACTTC. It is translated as CASSTGLAAYYEQYF.

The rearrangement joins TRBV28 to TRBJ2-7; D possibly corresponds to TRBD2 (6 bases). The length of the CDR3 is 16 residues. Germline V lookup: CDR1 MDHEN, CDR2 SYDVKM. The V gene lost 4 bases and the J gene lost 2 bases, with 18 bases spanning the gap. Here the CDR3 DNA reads TGTGCCAGCAGTTCTCACGGGAGAGGACGTACCTACGAGCAGTACTTC. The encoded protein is CASSSHGRGRTYEQYF.

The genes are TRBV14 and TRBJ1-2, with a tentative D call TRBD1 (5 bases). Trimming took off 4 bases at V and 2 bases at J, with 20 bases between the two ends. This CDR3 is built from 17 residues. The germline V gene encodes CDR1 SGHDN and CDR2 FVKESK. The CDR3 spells CASSPYQSRDVNYGYTF. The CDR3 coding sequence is TGTGCCAGCAGCCCATATCAATCCCGGGACGTAAACTATGGCTACACCTTC.

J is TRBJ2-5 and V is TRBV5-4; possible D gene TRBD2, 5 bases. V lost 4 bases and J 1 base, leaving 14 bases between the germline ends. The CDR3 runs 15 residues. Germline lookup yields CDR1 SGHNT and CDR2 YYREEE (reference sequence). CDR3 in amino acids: CASSIDRRVQETQYF. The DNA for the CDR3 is TGTGCCAGCAGCATAGATAGGCGGGTCCAAGAGACCCAGTACTTC.

CDR3 amino acids: CASSSSGRENEQFF. CDR3 sequence (DNA): TGTGCCAGCAGTTCTAGCGGGAGGGAAAATGAGCAGTTCTTC. The V and J genes are TRBV28 and TRBJ2-1; 12 bases are a match to TRBD2. This CDR3 region has 14 residues. V trimming: 4 bases; J trimming: 7 bases; junction bases outside the gene matches: 2. The germline gives CDR1 MDHEN, CDR2 SYDVKM.

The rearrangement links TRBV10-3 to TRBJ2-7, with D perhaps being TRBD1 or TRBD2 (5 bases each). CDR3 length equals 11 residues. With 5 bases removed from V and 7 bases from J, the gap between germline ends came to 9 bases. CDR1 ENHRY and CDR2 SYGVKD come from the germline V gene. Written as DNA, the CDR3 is TGTGCCATCAGTCCTGGGGGAGAGCAGTACTTC. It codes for CAISPGGEQYF.

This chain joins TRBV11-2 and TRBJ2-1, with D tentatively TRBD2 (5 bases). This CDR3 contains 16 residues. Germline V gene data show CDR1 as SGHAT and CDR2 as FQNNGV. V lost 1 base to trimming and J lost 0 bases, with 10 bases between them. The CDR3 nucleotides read TGTGCCAGCAGCTTAGGGGTGGGGAGCTCCTACAATGAGCAGTTCTTC. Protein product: CASSLGVGSSYNEQFF.

The DNA for the CDR3 is TGTGCCAGTAGCGAGGTGCAGAGAGAGACCCAGTACTTC. Protein sequence: CASSEVQRETQYF. V is TRBV19 and J is TRBJ2-5; no clear D gene. CDR3 length: 13 residues. Germline CDR1 LNHDA, CDR2 SQIVND (reference sequence). V lost 6 bases to trimming and J lost 4 bases, with 12 bases between them. Supplemented by reference TRBV19 and TRBJ2-5, the full variable domain reads DGGITQSPKYLFRKEGQNVTLSCEQNLNHDAMYWYRQDPGQGLRLIYYSQIVNDFQKGDIAEGYSVSREKKESFPLTVTSAQKNPTAFYLCASSEVQRETQYFGPGTRLLVL.

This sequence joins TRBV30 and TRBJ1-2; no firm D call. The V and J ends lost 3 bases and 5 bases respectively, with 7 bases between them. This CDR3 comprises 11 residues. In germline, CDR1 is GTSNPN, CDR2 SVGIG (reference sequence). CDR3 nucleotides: TGTGCCTGGAGGGAAGGTTATGGCTACACCTTC. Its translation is CAWREGYGYTF.

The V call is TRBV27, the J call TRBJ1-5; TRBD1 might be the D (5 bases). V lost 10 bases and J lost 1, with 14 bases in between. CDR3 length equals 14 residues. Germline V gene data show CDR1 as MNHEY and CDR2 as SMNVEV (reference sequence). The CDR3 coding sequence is TGTGCCACCTCACCCCGACAGAGCAATCAGCCCCAGCATTTT. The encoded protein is CATSPRQSNQPQHF.

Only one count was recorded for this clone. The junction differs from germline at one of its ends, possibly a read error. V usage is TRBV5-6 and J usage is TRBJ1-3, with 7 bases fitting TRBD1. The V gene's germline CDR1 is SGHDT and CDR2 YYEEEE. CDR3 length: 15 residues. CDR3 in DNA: TGTGCCAGCAGCTTGGTAGGGGGCGATGGATACACCATATATTTT. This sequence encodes CASSLVGGDGYTIYF. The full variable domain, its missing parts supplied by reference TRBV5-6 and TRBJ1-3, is DAGVTQSPTHLIKTRGQQVTLRCSPKSGHDTVSWYQQALGQGPQFIFQYYEEEERQRGNFPDRFSGHQFPNYSSELNVNALLLGDSALYLCASSLVGGDGYTIYFGEGSWLTVV.

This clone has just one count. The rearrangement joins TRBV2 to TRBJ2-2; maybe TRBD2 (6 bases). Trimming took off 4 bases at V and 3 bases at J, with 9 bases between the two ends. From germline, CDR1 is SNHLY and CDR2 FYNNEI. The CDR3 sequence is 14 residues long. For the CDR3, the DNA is TGTGCCAGCAGTGGGGGACTCTACACCGGGGAGCTGTTTTTT. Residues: CASSGGLYTGELFF.

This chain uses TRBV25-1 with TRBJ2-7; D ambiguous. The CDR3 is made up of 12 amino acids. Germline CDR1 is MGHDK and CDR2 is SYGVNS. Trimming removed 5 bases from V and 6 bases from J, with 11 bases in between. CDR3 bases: TGTGCCAGCAGTTGGGTAGGGCGCGAGCAGTACTTC. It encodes CASSWVGREQYF.

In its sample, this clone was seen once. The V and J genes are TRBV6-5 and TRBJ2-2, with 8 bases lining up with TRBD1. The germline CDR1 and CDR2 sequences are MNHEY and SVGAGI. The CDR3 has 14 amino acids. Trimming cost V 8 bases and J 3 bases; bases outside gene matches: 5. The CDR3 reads CASRYRGDTGELFF. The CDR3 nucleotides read TGTGCCAGCCGCTACAGGGGGGACACCGGGGAGCTGTTTTTT.

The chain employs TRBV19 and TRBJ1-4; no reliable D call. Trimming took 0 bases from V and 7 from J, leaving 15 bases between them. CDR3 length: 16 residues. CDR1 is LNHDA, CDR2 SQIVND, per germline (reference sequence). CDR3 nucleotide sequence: TGTGCCAGTAGTATAGATTCGGCGGTGGCAAGTGAAAAACTGTTTTTT. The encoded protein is CASSIDSAVASEKLFF.

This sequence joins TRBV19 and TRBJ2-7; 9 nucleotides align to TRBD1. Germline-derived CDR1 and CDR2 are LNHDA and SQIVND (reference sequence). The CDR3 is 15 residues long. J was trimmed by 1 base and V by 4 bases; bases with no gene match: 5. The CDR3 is CASSKDRGISYEQYF. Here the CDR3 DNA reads TGTGCCAGTAGTAAAGACAGGGGGATTTCCTACGAGCAGTACTTC. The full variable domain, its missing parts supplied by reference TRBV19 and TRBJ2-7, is DGGITQSPKYLFRKEGQNVTLSCEQNLNHDAMYWYRQDPGQGLRLIYYSQIVNDFQKGDIAEGYSVSREKKESFPLTVTSAQKNPTAFYLCASSKDRGISYEQYFGPGTRLTVT.

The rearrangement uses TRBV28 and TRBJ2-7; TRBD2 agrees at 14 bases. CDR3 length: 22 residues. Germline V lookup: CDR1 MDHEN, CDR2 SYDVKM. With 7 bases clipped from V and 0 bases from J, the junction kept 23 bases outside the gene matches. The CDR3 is CASNPWGNSGTSGRGSSYEQYF. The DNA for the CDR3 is TGTGCCAGCAACCCCTGGGGCAACTCTGGGACTAGCGGGAGAGGTAGCTCCTACGAGCAGTACTTC.

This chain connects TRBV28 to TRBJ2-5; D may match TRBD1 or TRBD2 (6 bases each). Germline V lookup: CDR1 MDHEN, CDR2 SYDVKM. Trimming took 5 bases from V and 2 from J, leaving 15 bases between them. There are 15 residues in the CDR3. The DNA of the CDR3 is TGTGCCAGCAGTCGCCAGACAGGAGGGCAAGAGACCCAGTACTTC. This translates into CASSRQTGGQETQYF.

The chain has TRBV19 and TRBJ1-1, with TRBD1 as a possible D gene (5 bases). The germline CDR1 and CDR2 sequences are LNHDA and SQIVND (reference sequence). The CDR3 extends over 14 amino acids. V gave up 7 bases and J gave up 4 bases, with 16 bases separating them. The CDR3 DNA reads TGTGCCAGTAATTCCGCAGGGAGGTCCACTGAAGCTTTCTTT. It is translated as CASNSAGRSTEAFF.

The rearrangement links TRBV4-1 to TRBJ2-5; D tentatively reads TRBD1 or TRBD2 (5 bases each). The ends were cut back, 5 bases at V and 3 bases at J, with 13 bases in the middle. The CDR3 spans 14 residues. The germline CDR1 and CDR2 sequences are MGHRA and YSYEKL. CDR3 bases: TGCGCCAGCAGCACGGGACCCGCGGAAGAGACCCAGTACTTC. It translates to CASSTGPAEETQYF.

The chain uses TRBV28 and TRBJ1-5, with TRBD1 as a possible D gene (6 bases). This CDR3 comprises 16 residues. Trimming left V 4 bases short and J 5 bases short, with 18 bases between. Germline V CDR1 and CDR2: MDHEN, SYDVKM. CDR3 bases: TGTGCCAGCAGTTCCCTAAAGACAGGCACTCATCAGCCCCAGCATTTT. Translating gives CASSSLKTGTHQPQHF.

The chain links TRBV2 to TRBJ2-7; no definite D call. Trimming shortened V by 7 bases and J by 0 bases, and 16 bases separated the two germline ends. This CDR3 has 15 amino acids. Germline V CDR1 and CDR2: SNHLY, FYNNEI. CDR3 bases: TGTGCCAGCATCGAAATGACTTGGGGCTCCTACGAGCAGTACTTC. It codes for CASIEMTWGSYEQYF.

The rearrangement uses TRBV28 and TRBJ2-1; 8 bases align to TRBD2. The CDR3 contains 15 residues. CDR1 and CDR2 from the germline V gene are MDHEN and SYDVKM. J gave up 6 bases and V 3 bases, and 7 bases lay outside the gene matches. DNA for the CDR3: TGTGCCAGCAGTTTGATGGGACTAGGCCCCAATGAGCAGTTCTTC. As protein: CASSLMGLGPNEQFF.

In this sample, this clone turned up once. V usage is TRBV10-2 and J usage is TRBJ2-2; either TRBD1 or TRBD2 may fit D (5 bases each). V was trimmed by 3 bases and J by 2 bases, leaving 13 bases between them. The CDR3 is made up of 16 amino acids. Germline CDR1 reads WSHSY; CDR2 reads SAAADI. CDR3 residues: CASSDRGRVNTGELFF. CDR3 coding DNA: TGCGCCAGCAGTGATCGGGGCAGGGTCAACACCGGGGAGCTGTTTTTT.

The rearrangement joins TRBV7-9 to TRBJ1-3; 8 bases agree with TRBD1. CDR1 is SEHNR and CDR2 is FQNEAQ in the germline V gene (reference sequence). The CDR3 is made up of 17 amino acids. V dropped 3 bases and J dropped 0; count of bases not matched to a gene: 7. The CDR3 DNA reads TGTGCCAGCAGCTTTTGGGACAGGTCCTCCTCTGGAAACACCATATATTTT. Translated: CASSFWDRSSSGNTIYF.

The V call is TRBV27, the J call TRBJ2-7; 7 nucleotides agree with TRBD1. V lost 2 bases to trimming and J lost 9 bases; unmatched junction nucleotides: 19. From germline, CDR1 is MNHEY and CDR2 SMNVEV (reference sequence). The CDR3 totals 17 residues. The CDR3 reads CASSLRSWGQPPLGQYF. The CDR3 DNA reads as TGTGCCAGCAGTTTAAGGAGTTGGGGACAGCCCCCATTAGGGCAGTACTTC.

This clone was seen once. In DNA form, the CDR3 reads TGTGCCAGCAGTTACCAACAGACGACCTCCTACGAGCAGTACTTC. Protein: CASSYQQTTSYEQYF. J is TRBJ2-7 and V is TRBV6-5; D not resolved. Deletions cut 2 bases from V and 0 bases from J, with 11 bases between. Germline-derived CDR1 and CDR2 are MNHEY and SVGAGI. This CDR3 has 15 amino acids.

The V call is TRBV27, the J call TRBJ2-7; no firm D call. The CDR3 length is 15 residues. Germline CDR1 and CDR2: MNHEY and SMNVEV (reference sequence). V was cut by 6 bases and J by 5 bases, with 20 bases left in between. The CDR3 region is CASRPPGRVRNEQYF. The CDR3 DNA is TGTGCCAGCAGACCCCCAGGACGGGTCCGGAACGAGCAGTACTTC.

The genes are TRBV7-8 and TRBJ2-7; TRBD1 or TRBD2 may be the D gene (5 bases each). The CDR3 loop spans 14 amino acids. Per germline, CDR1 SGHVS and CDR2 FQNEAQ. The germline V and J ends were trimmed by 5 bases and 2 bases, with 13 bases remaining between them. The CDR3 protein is CASSLGAGPYEQYF. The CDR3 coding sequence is TGTGCCAGCAGCCTCGGGGCAGGTCCCTACGAGCAGTACTTC.

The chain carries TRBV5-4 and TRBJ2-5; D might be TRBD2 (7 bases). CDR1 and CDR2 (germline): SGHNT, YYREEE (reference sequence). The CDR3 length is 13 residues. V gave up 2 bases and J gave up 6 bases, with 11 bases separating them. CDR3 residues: CASSLSGGQTQYF. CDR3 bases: TGTGCCAGCAGCTTATCCGGGGGGCAGACCCAGTACTTC.

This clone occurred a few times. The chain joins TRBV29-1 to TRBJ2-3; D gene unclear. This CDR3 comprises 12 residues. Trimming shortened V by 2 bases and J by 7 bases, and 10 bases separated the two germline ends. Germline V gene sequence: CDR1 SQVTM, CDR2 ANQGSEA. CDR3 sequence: CSVEPRGNTQYF. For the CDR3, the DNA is TGCAGCGTTGAACCGCGCGGAAATACGCAGTATTTT.

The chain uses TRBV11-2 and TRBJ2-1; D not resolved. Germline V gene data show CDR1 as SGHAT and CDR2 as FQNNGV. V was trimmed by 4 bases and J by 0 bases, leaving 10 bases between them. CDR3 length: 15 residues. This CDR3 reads CASSSRIHSYNEQFF. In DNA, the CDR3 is TGTGCCAGCAGCTCAAGGATTCACTCCTACAATGAGCAGTTCTTC.